A selection of T cell receptor beta chains follows, all from one sample in a study of blood T cell repertoires in COVID-19. Sequenced by immunoSEQ multiplex PCR; TCRdb stores in-frame clones only, minus some. Of about 180,000 clones listed, about 84% are singletons. Sequences were obtained from peripheral blood. The receptors were sampled from a human donor in a cohort sampled during active COVID-19. The conserved cysteine and the conserved F or W are not part of the CDR3 here.

v_call,j_call,cdr3_length,cdr3_aa
TRBV19,TRBJ2-1,14,ASSIMGTRSYNEQF
TRBV13,TRBJ2-2,13,ASTYGGLVTGELF
TRBV5-4,TRBJ1-3,13,ASSLTLNSGNTIY
TRBV9,TRBJ1-1,10,ASSVSGTEAF
TRBV5-1,TRBJ1-1,14,ASSSGQGAGNTEAF
TRBV7-6,TRBJ2-7,15,ASSPLLGGRSSYEQY
TRBV28,TRBJ2-7,12,ASSDRAEPYEQY
TRBV9,TRBJ1-1,10,ASSVGGTEAF
TRBV7-3,TRBJ1-3,14,ASSLTGASSGNTIY
TRBV5-1,TRBJ2-7,14,ASSLDGSGGIYEQY
TRBV18,TRBJ1-5,11,ASSPESNQPQH
TRBV13,TRBJ2-7,14,ASSPYRGLRGRRLY
TRBV2,TRBJ2-7,13,ASRLSGGRTYEQY
TRBV5-1,TRBJ1-2,13,ASSLDGTGVLSYT
TRBV2,TRBJ2-5,13,ASSDGTGAAETQY
TRBV20-1,TRBJ1-1,9,SAVGIYEAF
TRBV30,TRBJ2-7,14,AWSVRWTGASYEQY
TRBV5-1,TRBJ1-5,13,ASSPVRRGNQPQH
TRBV29-1,TRBJ1-1,12,SVALDREWTEAF
TRBV7-2,TRBJ2-1,13,ASSLGGTAYNEQF
TRBV5-1,TRBJ2-3,13,ASSLLVADTDTQY
TRBV5-1,TRBJ2-1,18,ASSSSRSLGGTSTYNEQF
TRBV5-1,TRBJ1-2,12,ASSLTQGNYGYT
TRBV19,TRBJ2-7,13,ASSAGTGSSYEQY
TRBV27,TRBJ1-6,11,APQANNNSPLH
TRBV19,TRBJ2-7,14,ASSTRVAGDPYEQY
TRBV11-2,TRBJ1-2,13,ASSLGQGANYGYT
TRBV25-1,TRBJ1-6,12,ASSERTGVSPLH
TRBV4-1,TRBJ2-1,17,ASSQDGLAGGPGGNEQF
TRBV7-8,TRBJ2-1,15,ASSLVPGLAGYNEQF
TRBV3-1/TRBV3-2,TRBJ2-2,14,ASSRLAGESTGELF
TRBV6-5,TRBJ2-1,11,ASSPRPENEQF
TRBV10-1,TRBJ2-7,11,ASSVDSVYEQY
TRBV11-2,TRBJ2-1,15,ASSLTPRGFRTNEQF
TRBV7-2,TRBJ1-4,15,ASSLRTGASPREKLF
TRBV6-1,TRBJ2-1,12,ASSEVEVLISQF
TRBV11-1,TRBJ2-4,12,ASSLSLAGDIQY